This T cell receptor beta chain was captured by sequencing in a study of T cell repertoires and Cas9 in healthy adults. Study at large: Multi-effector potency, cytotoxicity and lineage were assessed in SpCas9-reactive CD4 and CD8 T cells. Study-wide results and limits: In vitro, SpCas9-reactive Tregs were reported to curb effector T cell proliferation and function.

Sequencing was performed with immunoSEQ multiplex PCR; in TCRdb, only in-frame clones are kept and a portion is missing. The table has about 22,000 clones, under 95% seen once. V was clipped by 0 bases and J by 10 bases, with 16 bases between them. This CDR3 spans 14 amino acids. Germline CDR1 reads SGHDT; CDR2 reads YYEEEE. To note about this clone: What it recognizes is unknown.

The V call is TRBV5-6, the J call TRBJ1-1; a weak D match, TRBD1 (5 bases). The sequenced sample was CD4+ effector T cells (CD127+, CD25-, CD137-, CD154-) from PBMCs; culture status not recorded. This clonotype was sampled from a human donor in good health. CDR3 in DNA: TGTGCCAGCAGCTTGGCCTCTACAGTGGGGGGAGCTTTCTTT. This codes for CASSLASTVGGAFF.